A single sample gave rise to the 20 T cell receptor beta chains below, sequenced in a study of control samples from healthy donors and cancer patients. TCRdb's table, derived via immunoSEQ multiplex PCR, lists solely in-frame clones and lacks some. The sample yields approximately 150,000 clones, 75% to 95% seen once. Sequences were obtained from blood. All receptors come from a man aged 30 to 39 in good health.

The chain links TRBV5-6 to TRBJ1-1; D might be TRBD1 (5 bases). The length of the CDR3 is 15 residues. V dropped 10 bases and J dropped 1 base, with 20 bases sitting between them. Germline V gene lookup returns CDR1 SGHDT and CDR2 YYEEEE. This CDR3 reads CASEGPGLSNTEAFF. The CDR3 nucleotides are TGTGCCTCTGAGGGGCCAGGACTTTCGAACACTGAAGCTTTCTTT.

The chain recombines TRBV24-1 with TRBJ1-2; 7 nucleotides match TRBD1. Germline lookup yields CDR1 KGHDR and CDR2 SFDVKD. V lost 10 bases, J lost 8 bases, and 15 bases stayed unmatched. The length of the CDR3 is 14 residues. CDR3 DNA sequence: TGTGCCACTTACTACCGACAGGGAATTTACGGCTACACCTTC. This codes for CATYYRQGIYGYTF.

The V call is TRBV10-1, the J call TRBJ2-3, with 7 positions matching TRBD2. The CDR3 extends over 15 amino acids. With V trimmed by 10 bases and J by 1 base, 11 bases remained unmatched. Germline V gene data show CDR1 as WNHNN and CDR2 as SYGVQD (reference sequence). The CDR3 DNA reads TGCGCCACCCGAGATGGACTAGTTGGCACAGATACGCAGTATTTT. Its protein product is CATRDGLVGTDTQYF.

The chain employs TRBV10-3 and TRBJ1-2; TRBD1 is a possible D gene (6 bases). Trimming pared 5 bases from V and 5 bases from J, leaving 6 bases between. Per germline, CDR1 ENHRY and CDR2 SYGVKD. The length of the CDR3 is 11 residues. As DNA, the CDR3 is TGTGCCATCAGTACAGGGTATGGCTACACCTTC. Amino acid sequence: CAISTGYGYTF.

The V call is TRBV5-1, the J call TRBJ2-3; TRBD1 might be the D (6 bases). The length of the CDR3 is 15 residues. Germline CDR1 and CDR2: SGHRS and YFSETQ. Trimming took off 0 bases at V and 1 base at J, with 9 bases between the two ends. DNA for the CDR3: TGCGCCAGCAGCTTGGATGGGGGCCGCACAGATACGCAGTATTTT. Its protein is CASSLDGGRTDTQYF. Full variable domain (outside the CDR3, taken from reference TRBV5-1 and TRBJ2-3): KAGVTQTPRYLIKTRGQQVTLSCSPISGHRSVSWYQQTPGQGLQFLFEYFSETQRNKGNFPGRFSGRQFSNSRSEMNVSTLELGDSALYLCASSLDGGRTDTQYFGPGTRLTVL.

The chain is built from TRBV6-5 and TRBJ1-1; D unclear. CDR1 and CDR2 from the germline V gene are MNHEY and SVGAGI. V was shortened by 8 bases and J by 4 bases, with 14 bases between the two germline ends. The CDR3 length is 13 residues. The CDR3 nucleotides are TGTGCCAGCTCAAACCCGGCGGGCACTGAAGCTTTCTTT. Translated, it gives CASSNPAGTEAFF.

The V and J genes are TRBV12-5 and TRBJ1-1; tentatively, D is TRBD1 (6 bases). V was trimmed by 0 bases and J by 6 bases, leaving 11 bases between them. There are 14 residues in the CDR3. Germline loops: CDR1 LGHNT, CDR2 FRNRAP. DNA of the CDR3: TGTGCTAGTGGTTTGGTATGGGGGGGCCCTGAAGCTTTCTTT. Its protein is CASGLVWGGPEAFF.

This clone was seen only once. The chain has TRBV4-1 and TRBJ2-5, with TRBD1 matching 9 bases. CDR3 length: 14 residues. CDR1 and CDR2 (germline): MGHRA, YSYEKL. V dropped 4 bases and J dropped 5; count of bases not matched to a gene: 5. CDR3 in DNA: TGCGCCAGCAGCCTCCATGGACAGGGGGAGACCCAGTACTTC. It translates to CASSLHGQGETQYF.

The rearrangement links TRBV7-9 to TRBJ2-7; 10 bases are shared with TRBD2. The CDR3 runs 15 residues. Losses at the gene ends were 5 bases for V and 4 bases for J; bases not matched to a gene: 8. Germline V lookup: CDR1 SEHNR, CDR2 FQNEAQ (reference sequence). CDR3 residues: CASSPSGTSEYEQYF. DNA of the CDR3: TGTGCCAGCAGCCCCTCCGGGACTAGCGAATACGAGCAGTACTTC.

This clone was seen once. This chain connects TRBV21-1 to TRBJ2-4; the D call of TRBD1 is as the table states it, not checked on the DNA. TRBV21-1 is marked as a pseudogene. The CDR3 loop spans 17 amino acids. CDR3 loop: CASSKVGAADFKNIQYF. In nucleotides, the CDR3 is TGTGCCAGCAGCAAAGTGGGGGCAGCCGACTTCAAAAACATTCAGTACTTC.

This chain uses TRBV7-9 with TRBJ1-1; 7 nucleotides agree with TRBD1. Germline values: CDR1 SEHNR, CDR2 FQNEAQ (reference sequence). CDR3 length: 17 amino acids. Losses at the gene ends were 4 bases for V and 1 base for J; bases not matched to a gene: 12. The CDR3 DNA follows: TGTGCCAGCAGCTCTCGGGTGAGGGGGCGCGGGAACACTGAAGCTTTCTTT. This gives the protein CASSSRVRGRGNTEAFF.

J is TRBJ1-2 and V is TRBV19; a possible D gene is TRBD1 (6 bases). The V and J ends lost 6 bases and 0 bases respectively, with 17 bases between them. Germline values: CDR1 LNHDA, CDR2 SQIVND (reference sequence). This CDR3 comprises 16 residues. The CDR3 reads CASSPEGGRTNYGYTF. The CDR3 bases are TGTGCCAGTAGCCCCGAGGGGGGGAGAACTAACTATGGCTACACCTTC.

The chain combines TRBV3-1 (or the pseudogene TRBV3-2) with TRBJ1-1; D not resolved. The CDR3 loop spans 12 amino acids. The germline V and J ends were trimmed by 2 bases and 6 bases, with 7 bases remaining between them. Per germline, CDR1 LGHDT and CDR2 YNNKEL (reference sequence). CDR3 loop: CASSQSGAEAFF. CDR3 nucleotides: TGTGCCAGCAGCCAATCGGGAGCTGAAGCTTTCTTT.

The CDR3 coding sequence is TGTGCCAGCTTACTTTCAGTGAACACTGAAGCTTTCTTT. Translated, it gives CASLLSVNTEAFF. V usage is TRBV6-5 and J usage is TRBJ1-1, with no clear D. The CDR3 extends over 13 amino acids. The germline V and J ends were trimmed by 8 bases and 0 bases, with 10 bases remaining between them. CDR1 is MNHEY, CDR2 SVGAGI, per germline.

V is TRBV28 and J is TRBJ1-1, with D possibly matching TRBD1 (6 bases). Trimming shortened V by 4 bases and J by 5 bases, and 20 bases separated the two germline ends. The CDR3 covers 16 residues. Germline CDR1 MDHEN, CDR2 SYDVKM. CDR3 loop: CASSSGGLSTNTEAFF. CDR3 bases: TGTGCCAGCAGTTCTGGGGGCCTTAGTACTAATACTGAAGCTTTCTTT.

This clone came up a few times. The chain employs TRBV9 and TRBJ1-1, with 7 bases that match TRBD1. V dropped 2 bases and J dropped 2; count of bases not matched to a gene: 6. The length of the CDR3 is 15 residues. Germline V gives CDR1 SGDLS, CDR2 YYNGEE. The CDR3 nucleotides are TGTGCCAGCAGCGTCCTCGGGACAGCAAACACTGAAGCTTTCTTT. As protein: CASSVLGTANTEAFF. The full variable domain, its missing parts supplied by reference TRBV9 and TRBJ1-1, is DSGVTQTPKHLITATGQRVTLRCSPRSGDLSVYWYQQSLDQGLQFLIQYYNGEERAKGNILERFSAQQFPDLHSELNLSSLELGDSALYFCASSVLGTANTEAFFGQGTRLTVV.

CDR3 coding DNA: TGTGCCAGCAGCCGAACCCGTACGGCGGCGGTTAACAGGGGCGGCTATGGCTACACCTTC. Its protein is CASSRTRTAAVNRGGYGYTF. V and J are TRBV7-8 and TRBJ1-2; 7 positions match TRBD1. Losses at the gene ends were 5 bases for V and 4 bases for J; bases not matched to a gene: 25. CDR3 length: 20 amino acids. The V gene's germline CDR1 is SGHVS and CDR2 FQNEAQ.

The chain recombines TRBV3-1 (or the pseudogene TRBV3-2) with TRBJ1-4; a weak D match, TRBD1 (6 bases). The CDR3 runs 15 residues. Germline CDR1 LGHDT, CDR2 YNNKEL (reference sequence). V shed 1 base and J shed 7 bases, with 13 bases lying between them. This chain's CDR3 is CASSQVWTVGEKLFF. The CDR3 coding sequence is TGTGCCAGCAGCCAAGTTTGGACAGTCGGTGAAAAACTGTTTTTT.

V is TRBV28 and J is TRBJ1-2; D is unclear. Between the trimmed V and J ends, which lost 6 bases and 4 bases, there was a span of 6 bases. The CDR3 length is 11 residues. Germline V lookup: CDR1 MDHEN, CDR2 SYDVKM. The DNA for the CDR3 is TGTGCCAGCAGCCTCAGCTATGGCTACACCTTC. Translation gives CASSLSYGYTF.

V is TRBV6-5 and J is TRBJ2-1, with D tentatively TRBD2 (6 bases). This CDR3 spans 15 amino acids. Germline V CDR1 and CDR2: MNHEY, SVGAGI. Trimming pared 2 bases from V and 3 bases from J, leaving 11 bases between. The CDR3 DNA is TGTGCCAGCAGTTACACCCCGACTAGCTACAATGAGCAGTTCTTC. Protein sequence: CASSYTPTSYNEQFF.